Shown below are 17 T cell receptor beta chains from a single sample sequenced in a study of T cell clonotyping in hematopoietic cell transplantation. Time point defined: recipient sample about 28 days before transplant, after cytoreduction. Produced via immunoSEQ multiplex PCR; TCRdb's table is partial and in-frame only. The repertoire holds approximately 80,000 clones, with less than 96% as singletons. Specimen: peripheral blood mononuclear cells, collected before stem cell transplant. All receptors derive from a woman aged 45-59 years with acute myeloid leukemia. Some clones in this sample may be carry-over from other donors' samples.

The chain is built from TRBV11-2 and TRBJ2-7; D is possibly TRBD1 or TRBD2 (6 bases each). Per the germline V gene, CDR1 is SGHAT and CDR2 is FQNNGV. Trimming took off 5 bases at V and 0 bases at J, with 17 bases between the two ends. CDR3 length equals 16 residues. Here the CDR3 reads CASSPTGGLSSYEQYF. CDR3 in DNA: TGTGCCAGCAGCCCCACTGGGGGGCTCAGCTCCTACGAGCAGTACTTC.

This chain uses TRBV14 with TRBJ2-7, with a possible D match to TRBD2 (6 bases). Germline values: CDR1 SGHDN, CDR2 FVKESK. V dropped 4 bases and J dropped 0 bases, with 13 bases sitting between them. The CDR3 totals 15 residues. CDR3 DNA sequence: TGTGCCAGCAGCCGGAGGGACCGAACCTCCTACGAGCAGTACTTC. It is translated as CASSRRDRTSYEQYF.

The V call is TRBV19, the J call TRBJ2-7, with TRBD1 matching over 10 bases. V lost 9 bases, J lost 1 base, and 3 bases stayed unmatched. This CDR3 contains 13 residues. The V gene's germline CDR1 is LNHDA and CDR2 SQIVND (reference sequence). This CDR3 is CASRQGASYEQYF. CDR3 coding DNA: TGTGCCAGCAGACAGGGGGCATCCTACGAGCAGTACTTC.

J is TRBJ2-7 and V is TRBV9; 11 bases are shared with TRBD1. Germline CDR1 and CDR2: SGDLS and YYNGEE. CDR3 size: 15 residues. V shed 3 bases, J shed 5 bases, and the junction held 7 bases outside the gene matches. CDR3 protein: CASSGWGQGVNEQYF. The CDR3 DNA reads TGTGCCAGCAGCGGATGGGGACAGGGGGTAAACGAGCAGTACTTC.

V usage is TRBV30 and J usage is TRBJ1-3; D remains unclear. Trimming removed 1 base from V and 0 bases from J, with 4 bases in between. This CDR3 contains 13 residues. Per the germline V gene, CDR1 is GTSNPN and CDR2 is SVGIG (reference sequence). DNA for the CDR3: TGTGCCTGGAGTGGTAACTCTGGAAACACCATATATTTT. The encoded protein is CAWSGNSGNTIYF.

J is TRBJ1-2 and V is TRBV9; D gene ambiguous. CDR1 and CDR2 from the germline V gene are SGDLS and YYNGEE. The V end lost 4 bases, the J end lost 6 bases, and 10 bases lay between the germline ends. The CDR3 length is 12 residues. The CDR3 DNA reads as TGTGCCAGCAGCTCAACGGAGGATGGCTACACCTTC. It encodes CASSSTEDGYTF. Variable domain in full (rest from reference TRBV9 and TRBJ1-2): DSGVTQTPKHLITATGQRVTLRCSPRSGDLSVYWYQQSLDQGLQFLIQYYNGEERAKGNILERFSAQQFPDLHSELNLSSLELGDSALYFCASSSTEDGYTFGSGTRLTVV.

This clone was observed a single time. The rearrangement joins TRBV14 to TRBJ1-4, with TRBD1 identical over 8 bases. With V trimmed by 6 bases and J by 8 bases, 8 bases remained unmatched. The CDR3 is 14 residues long. Looked up from germline, CDR1 is SGHDN and CDR2 is FVKESK. CDR3 protein: CASSQGAGIEKLFF. In nucleotides, the CDR3 is TGTGCCAGCAGTCAGGGGGCCGGGATAGAAAAACTGTTTTTT.

The chain carries TRBV30 and TRBJ2-5; D is unresolved. Germline assignment: CDR1 GTSNPN and CDR2 SVGIG (reference sequence). The V gene lost 1 base and the J gene lost 1 base, with 10 bases spanning the gap. This CDR3 region has 14 residues. The CDR3 reads CAWSGGKGQETQYF. The CDR3 DNA reads TGTGCCTGGAGTGGTGGTAAGGGCCAAGAGACCCAGTACTTC.

A few counts support this clone. The rearrangement uses TRBV5-1 and TRBJ1-1, with D unclear. The CDR3 is 15 residues long. Per germline, CDR1 SGHRS and CDR2 YFSETQ. The V and J ends lost 4 bases and 3 bases respectively, with 16 bases between them. In nucleotides, the CDR3 is TGCGCCAGCAGCCCAGAGGAGCGGTGGGACACTGAAGCTTTCTTT. Translated: CASSPEERWDTEAFF.

The CDR3 region is CASSVLTSGSYEQYF. The CDR3 nucleotides read TGTGCCAGCAGCGTACTCACTAGCGGGAGTTACGAGCAGTACTTC. This chain joins TRBV9 and TRBJ2-7; 11 positions match TRBD2. Trimming cost V 1 base and J 4 bases; bases outside gene matches: 4. CDR3 size: 15 residues. The V gene's germline CDR1 is SGDLS and CDR2 YYNGEE.

The chain links TRBV29-1 to TRBJ1-5; a weak D match, TRBD1 (6 bases). CDR3 length: 13 residues. Per the germline V gene, CDR1 is SQVTM and CDR2 is ANQGSEA. The V gene lost 6 bases and the J gene lost 6 bases, with 15 bases spanning the gap. Here the CDR3 reads CSVTQGLSQPQHF. The CDR3 DNA reads TGCAGCGTGACACAGGGTTTGAGTCAGCCCCAGCATTTT. Combining the CDR3 with reference TRBV29-1 and TRBJ1-5 gives the whole variable domain SAVISQKPSRDICQRGTSLTIQCQVDSQVTMMFWYRQQPGQSLTLIATANQGSEATYESGFVIDKFPISRPNLTFSTLTVSNMSPEDSSIYLCSVTQGLSQPQHFGDGTRLSIL.

V gene TRBV15 combines with J gene TRBJ2-1; the D is unclear. This CDR3 comprises 12 residues. Trimming removed 3 bases from V and 9 bases from J, with 9 bases in between. CDR1 and CDR2 from the germline V gene are LNHNV and YYDKDF (reference sequence). For the CDR3, the DNA is TGTGCCACCAGCAGGGGGTTTACTGAGCAGTTCTTC. Translated: CATSRGFTEQFF. The variable domain in full, with the rest retrieved from reference TRBV15 and TRBJ2-1, is DAMVIQNPRYQVTQFGKPVTLSCSQTLNHNVMYWYQQKSSQAPKLLFHYYDKDFNNEADTPDNFQSRRPNTSFCFLDIRSPGLGDTAMYLCATSRGFTEQFFGPGTRLTVL.

Turning to this clone: A read error may account for a junction end that differs from germline. V usage is TRBV7-7 and J usage is TRBJ2-1, with D possibly being TRBD2 (5 bases). Germline V lookup: CDR1 SSHAT, CDR2 FNYEAQ (reference sequence). CDR3 length: 14 amino acids. CDR3 bases: TGTGCTAGCAGCCCATCCAGCGGCTACAATGAGCAGTTCTTC. Its translation is CASSPSSGYNEQFF.

The J gene is TRBJ1-6, the V gene TRBV7-2; D gene unclear. The length of the CDR3 is 12 residues. Germline-derived CDR1 and CDR2 are SGHTA and FQGNSA. V lost 3 bases and J 5 bases, leaving 2 bases between the germline ends. The CDR3 sequence: CASSLDNSPLHF. In nucleotides, the CDR3 is TGTGCCAGCAGCTTGGATAATTCACCCCTCCACTTT.

This clone was detected once. The chain recombines TRBV5-5 with TRBJ1-1; no definite D call. V was shortened by 1 base and J by 6 bases, with 10 bases between the two germline ends. The length of the CDR3 is 13 residues. Germline loops: CDR1 SGHKS, CDR2 YYEKEE (reference sequence). The CDR3 DNA follows: TGTGCCAGCAGCTTGCCAGAAGCCGCTGAAGCTTTCTTT. This encodes CASSLPEAAEAFF.

The rearrangement uses TRBV16 and TRBJ1-1; D may be TRBD1 (5 bases). Trimming removed 2 bases at V and 5 bases at J, with 15 bases between. CDR1 and CDR2 (germline): KGHSY, FQNENV. This CDR3 is built from 15 residues. CDR3 DNA sequence: TGTGCCAGCAGCCAACAGGGCGGGGAGGGGACTGAAGCTTTCTTT. Its protein product is CASSQQGGEGTEAFF.

The chain carries TRBV7-2 and TRBJ1-3; unclear D gene. The germline V gene has CDR1 SGHTA and CDR2 FQGNSA. The CDR3 has 12 residues. The V gene lost 1 base and the J gene lost 6 bases, with 4 bases spanning the gap. The CDR3 DNA is TGTGCCAGCAGCTTAGGCTTAAACACCATATATTTT. Translating gives CASSLGLNTIYF.